This is a list of T cell receptor beta chains from one sample in a study of cytomegalovirus exposure and HLA in healthy donors. Method: immunoSEQ multiplex PCR; TCRdb's copy keeps in-frame clones and lacks some. This listing includes some 110,000 clones. The sequencing input was PBMCs. Receptors originate from a young man in good health and CMV-seronegative. CDR3s include the opening cysteine and the closing phenylalanine or tryptophan. Each record gives: CDR3 protein, CDR3 DNA, clone size, D gene, J gene, V gene. The D gene is left open where the match is weak. The listing skips clone size in some rows; elsewhere it reads once, few, many or a size class.

CASSSEPGTMETQYF | TGTGCCAGCAGCTCGGAGCCCGGGACAATGGAGACCCAGTACTTC | . | . | TRBJ2-5 | TRBV7-3
CASSQATQGRSDEQYF | TGTGCCAGCAGCCAAGCGACCCAGGGGCGCTCGGACGAGCAGTACTTC | . | . | TRBJ2-7 | TRBV4-2
CASSSRSGYEQYF | TGTGCCAGCAGCTCGCGATCGGGGTACGAGCAGTACTTC | . | . | TRBJ2-7 | TRBV11-2
CASSSDGGQTSEQYF | TGTGCCAGCAGCTCCGATGGGGGACAGACGAGCGAGCAGTACTTC | . | TRBD1 | TRBJ2-7 | TRBV11-3
CASRLEIGNSYEQYF | TGTGCCAGCAGACTAGAGATCGGGAATTCCTACGAGCAGTACTTC | . | . | TRBJ2-7 | TRBV27
CASSSVGVGTDTQYF | TGTGCCAGCAGTTCGGTGGGAGTGGGCACAGATACGCAGTATTTT | . | . | TRBJ2-3 | TRBV6-5
CASSQESSLAGADTQYF | TGCGCCAGCAGCCAAGAATCGTCGCTAGCGGGGGCAGATACGCAGTATTTT | . | TRBD2 | TRBJ2-3 | TRBV4-1
CAGTEGAKTQYF | TGTGCCGGCACCGAGGGAGCAAAGACCCAGTACTTC | . | . | TRBJ2-5 | TRBV30
CASSQRQGDQPQHF | TGCGCCAGCAGCCAGCGACAGGGAGATCAGCCCCAGCATTTT | . | TRBD1 | TRBJ1-5 | TRBV4-1
CAISEDRGMNTEAFF | TGTGCCATCAGTGAGGACAGGGGTATGAACACTGAAGCTTTCTTT | . | TRBD1 | TRBJ1-1 | TRBV10-3
CASISYNEQFF | TGTGCCAGCATATCTTACAATGAGCAGTTCTTC | . | . | TRBJ2-1 | TRBV27
CASRFSGGGTEAFF | TGTGCCAGCCGATTCTCAGGGGGAGGCACTGAAGCTTTCTTT | . | TRBD1 | TRBJ1-1 | TRBV27
CASSQVGREAFF | TGTGCCAGCAGCCAAGTAGGGAGAGAAGCTTTCTTT | . | . | TRBJ1-1 | TRBV4-2
CASSVGQELYGYTF | TGTGCCAGCAGTGTAGGACAGGAGTTGTATGGCTACACCTTC | . | TRBD1 | TRBJ1-2 | TRBV2
CASSQSEATGKEPYEQYF | TGCGCCAGCAGTCAATCTGAGGCGACAGGGAAGGAGCCCTACGAGCAGTACTTC | . | TRBD1 | TRBJ2-7 | TRBV23-1
CASSTRDRIYNEQFF | TGTGCCAGTAGTACCCGGGACAGAATTTACAATGAGCAGTTCTTC | . | TRBD1 | TRBJ2-1 | TRBV19
CASTLGQYLGNTIYF | TGTGCCAGCACCCTAGGGCAGTACCTTGGAAACACCATATATTTT | . | . | TRBJ1-3 | TRBV13
CASTLEVGGGVTDTQYF | TGTGCCAGCACCCTGGAGGTTGGAGGAGGCGTAACAGATACGCAGTATTTT | . | . | TRBJ2-3 | TRBV7-3
CASSPGLAEYNEQFF | TGTGCCAGCAGTCCAGGACTAGCGGAGTACAATGAGCAGTTCTTC | . | TRBD2 | TRBJ2-1 | TRBV27
CASSAPYNRDSYEQYF | TGTGCCAGCAGCGCGCCGTACAACAGGGACTCCTACGAGCAGTACTTC | . | . | TRBJ2-7 | TRBV28
CASRVPRIMNTEAFF | TGTGCCAGCAGGGTGCCGCGGATAATGAACACTGAAGCTTTCTTT | . | . | TRBJ1-1 | TRBV5-8
CASRGGETQYF | TGTGCCAGCAGGGGGGGGGAGACCCAGTACTTC | . | TRBD2 | TRBJ2-5 | TRBV7-2
CASSLGDRGPREKLFF | TGTGCCAGCAGCTTAGGGGACAGGGGGCCGCGAGAAAAACTGTTTTTT | . | TRBD1 | TRBJ1-4 | TRBV11-2
CASSERDRGSQPQHF | TGCGCCAGCAGTGAGCGGGACAGGGGATCCCAGCCCCAGCATTTT | medium-sized | TRBD1 | TRBJ1-5 | TRBV10-1